This T cell receptor beta chain was obtained from a study of PD-L1 blockade in urothelial cancer. As for the study in general: Blood was subjected to analysis at 3 weeks (second dose) and 6 weeks following treatment start. Findings of the study overall: Improved survival was predicted by pretreatment blood TCR clonality below the median.

Trimming pared 4 bases from V and 4 bases from J, leaving 8 bases between. Germline V CDR1 and CDR2: SGHTA, FQGNSA. This CDR3 is built from 13 residues. A note on this clone: Antigen: not known.

Clones were sequenced by immunoSEQ multiplex PCR, and TCRdb holds only the in-frame ones, with some missing. The profile covers about 35,000 clones, with 75% to 85% appearing a single time and 6.5% to 8.5% taken by the ten largest. Time point noted: pretreatment peripheral blood. The chain employs TRBV7-2 and TRBJ2-1; D may be TRBD1 (6 bases). This TCR was recovered from a man aged 55 to 70 with urothelial cancer. Sequenced here: PBMCs, sampled around atezolizumab (anti-PD-L1) treatment. CDR3 coding DNA: TGTGCCAGCAGCTCCGACAGGTACAATGAGCAGTTCTTC. Its translation is CASSSDRYNEQFF. The whole variable domain, remainder taken from reference TRBV7-2 and TRBJ2-1, is GAGVSQSPSNKVTEKGKDVELRCDPISGHTALYWYRQSLGQGLEFLIYFQGNSAPDKSGLPSDRFSAERTGGSVSTLTIQRTQQEDSAVYLCASSSDRYNEQFFGPGTRLTVL.